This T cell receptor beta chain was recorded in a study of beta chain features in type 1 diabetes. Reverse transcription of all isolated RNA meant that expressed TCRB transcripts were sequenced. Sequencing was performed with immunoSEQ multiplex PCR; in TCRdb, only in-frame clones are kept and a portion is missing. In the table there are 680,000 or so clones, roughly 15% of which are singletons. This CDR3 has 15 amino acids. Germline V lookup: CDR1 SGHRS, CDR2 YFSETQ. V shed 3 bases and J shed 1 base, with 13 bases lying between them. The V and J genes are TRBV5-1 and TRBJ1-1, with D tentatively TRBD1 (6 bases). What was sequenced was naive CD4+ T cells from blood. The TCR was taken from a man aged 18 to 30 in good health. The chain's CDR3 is CASSSGQSWNTEAFF. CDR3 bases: TGCGCCAGCAGCTCTGGACAGTCCTGGAACACTGAAGCTTTCTTT.